This passage covers 19 T cell receptor beta chains from one sample sequenced in a study of blood T cell repertoires in COVID-19. The repertoire was sequenced with immunoSEQ multiplex PCR; TCRdb's copy has only in-frame clones and lacks some. This table has 300,000 to 400,000 clones, 88% appearing once. The sample consisted of peripheral blood. The receptors stem from a woman between 45 and 65 years old with active or convalescent COVID-19.

This chain uses TRBV18 with TRBJ2-4; 10 bases are a match to TRBD1. J was trimmed by 2 bases and V by 1 base; bases with no gene match: 5. The CDR3 runs 17 residues. The germline V gene has CDR1 KGHSH and CDR2 LQKENI. The CDR3 coding sequence is TGTGCCAGCTCACCACAAGACAGGGGGCTAACCAAAAACATTCAGTACTTC. It specifies CASSPQDRGLTKNIQYF.

The chain links TRBV27 to TRBJ2-7; 12 positions match TRBD2. V shed 7 bases, J shed 5 bases, and the junction held 6 bases outside the gene matches. The CDR3 length is 14 residues. Germline V gene sequence: CDR1 MNHEY, CDR2 SMNVEV (reference sequence). This chain's CDR3 is CASKTLAGGDEQYF. CDR3 DNA: TGTGCCAGCAAGACTCTAGCGGGAGGGGACGAGCAGTACTTC.

The chain employs TRBV5-4 and TRBJ1-2, with D possibly being TRBD1 (5 bases). The CDR3 is 12 residues long. V gave up 0 bases and J gave up 8 bases, with 8 bases separating them. Germline V gene sequence: CDR1 SGHNT, CDR2 YYREEE (reference sequence). CDR3 sequence (DNA): TGTGCCAGCAGCTTGGGGGCAGGGGGCTACACCTTC. Amino acids: CASSLGAGGYTF.

The V and J genes are TRBV28 and TRBJ1-1, with D perhaps matching TRBD1 (6 bases). This CDR3 has 14 amino acids. V was shortened by 6 bases and J by 5 bases, with 16 bases between the two germline ends. The germline CDR1 and CDR2 sequences are MDHEN and SYDVKM. The CDR3 DNA reads TGTGCCAGCAGCGGTCTCAGGGGTAAAACTGAAGCTTTCTTT. Encoded protein: CASSGLRGKTEAFF.

The CDR3 loop reads CASSQDPWTSSEQYF. The CDR3 coding sequence is TGCGCCAGCAGCCAAGACCCCTGGACTAGCTCCGAGCAGTACTTC. V usage is TRBV4-3 and J usage is TRBJ2-7; 8 bases fit TRBD2. The V gene's germline CDR1 is LGHNA and CDR2 YSLEER. The CDR3 totals 15 residues. Losses at the gene ends were 0 bases for V and 6 bases for J; bases not matched to a gene: 7.

The rearrangement uses TRBV12-2 and TRBJ1-1. TRBV12-2 is noted as a pseudogene. This CDR3 is 17 amino acids long. The CDR3 protein is CASRLALKFARRTEAFF. The DNA of the CDR3 is TGTGCAAGTCGCTTAGCGCTGAAGTTCGCGCGGCGGACTGAAGCTTTCTTT.

This clone was observed a single time. This chain links TRBV19 with TRBJ1-2, with D possibly TRBD1 on 5 matching bases. V lost 7 bases and J 4 bases, leaving 22 bases between the germline ends. Germline CDR1 reads LNHDA; CDR2 reads SQIVND (reference sequence). The CDR3 totals 16 residues. The CDR3 spells CASTSMGRGGSYGYTF. The CDR3 bases are TGTGCCAGTACCAGTATGGGGCGCGGGGGAAGCTATGGCTACACCTTC.

The genes are TRBV6-2 or TRBV6-3 and TRBJ2-7, with 8 bases lining up with TRBD1. J lost 4 bases, V lost 4 bases, and 3 bases had no gene match. This CDR3 has 13 amino acids. Per the germline V gene, CDR1 is MNHEY and CDR2 is SVGEGT. CDR3 region: CASSFRQGYEQYF. CDR3 DNA: TGTGCCAGCAGTTTCAGACAGGGGTACGAGCAGTACTTC.

V and J are TRBV19 and TRBJ1-2, with no clear D. Trimming cost V 0 bases and J 4 bases, with 12 bases left between them. This CDR3 has 15 residues. CDR1 is LNHDA and CDR2 is SQIVND in the germline V gene (reference sequence). For the CDR3, the DNA is TGTGCCAGTAGTATAGATCTATCCGGTTTCTATGGCTACACCTTC. Translation gives CASSIDLSGFYGYTF.

This clone was picked up a small number of times. The chain joins TRBV14 to TRBJ2-2; D may be TRBD2 (5 bases). The V end was cut by 4 bases, the J end by 5 bases, with 20 bases between. The CDR3 contains 17 residues. CDR1 and CDR2 from the germline V gene are SGHDN and FVKESK. The CDR3 region is CASSPRSGVSGTGELFF. For the CDR3, the DNA is TGTGCCAGCAGCCCCCGTTCCGGGGTTTCAGGAACCGGGGAGCTGTTTTTT. The complete variable domain, with remaining parts taken from reference TRBV14 and TRBJ2-2, reads EAGVTQFPSHSVIEKGQTVTLRCDPISGHDNLYWYRRVMGKEIKFLLHFVKESKQDESGMPNNRFLAERTGGTYSTLKVQPAELEDSGVYFCASSPRSGVSGTGELFFGEGSRLTVL.

This chain joins TRBV3-1 (or the pseudogene TRBV3-2) and TRBJ1-4; possibly TRBD1 for D (5 bases). The CDR3 length is 14 residues. Looked up from germline, CDR1 is LGHDT and CDR2 is YNNKEL (reference sequence). V gave up 4 bases and J gave up 6 bases, with 12 bases separating them. The CDR3 coding sequence is TGTGCCAGCAGCCGAACAGGTCCGTATGAAAAACTGTTTTTT. It encodes CASSRTGPYEKLFF.

The CDR3 is CASSPTGGEQFF. The CDR3 region has the DNA TGTGCCAGCAGCCCCACAGGGGGTGAGCAGTTCTTC. The rearrangement links TRBV9 to TRBJ2-1; TRBD1 matches 8 bases. The CDR3 is 12 residues long. V dropped 4 bases and J dropped 9; count of bases not matched to a gene: 3. From germline, CDR1 is SGDLS and CDR2 YYNGEE.

The chain recombines TRBV28 with TRBJ2-7; 9 nucleotides line up with TRBD1. CDR3 length: 15 amino acids. Trimming took 6 bases from V and 6 from J; bases not matched to a gene: 12. In germline, CDR1 is MDHEN, CDR2 SYDVKM. The CDR3 region has the DNA TGTGCCAGCAGCCTCAGCCGGGACAGGGTTTCCGAGCAGTACTTC. It encodes CASSLSRDRVSEQYF.

The gene calls are TRBV6-5 and TRBJ2-7; the match to TRBD1 covers 7 bases. The CDR3 covers 15 residues. V gave up 4 bases and J gave up 0 bases; unmatched junction bases: 6. Germline assignment: CDR1 MNHEY and CDR2 SVGAGI. The CDR3, as DNA: TGTGCCAGCAGTTCGGACAGGAGCTACTCCTACGAGCAGTACTTC. Its protein is CASSSDRSYSYEQYF.

This chain uses TRBV19 with TRBJ1-4; 7 nucleotides agree with TRBD1. Trimming removed 6 bases from V and 2 bases from J; junction bases left unmatched: 6. The CDR3 spans 15 residues. CDR1 is LNHDA and CDR2 is SQIVND in the germline V gene (reference sequence). The CDR3 spells CASRPTGLTNEKLFF. The CDR3, as DNA: TGTGCCAGTAGGCCGACAGGGTTGACTAATGAAAAACTGTTTTTT.

This clone was counted a single time. The rearrangement joins TRBV11-1 to TRBJ2-3; 9 nucleotides align to TRBD2. Germline CDR1 SGHAT, CDR2 FQDESV (reference sequence). The CDR3 sequence is 16 residues long. Losses at the gene ends were 3 bases for V and 0 bases for J; bases not matched to a gene: 4. The CDR3: CASSLASGVSTDTQYF. In nucleotides, the CDR3 is TGTGCCAGCAGCTTGGCTAGCGGGGTAAGCACAGATACGCAGTATTTT.

This chain links TRBV3-1 (or the pseudogene TRBV3-2) with TRBJ2-5; 8 bases are a match to TRBD2. The ends lost 2 bases at V and 3 bases at J; junction bases unmatched: 8. CDR1 LGHDT and CDR2 YNNKEL come from the germline V gene (reference sequence). This CDR3 comprises 16 residues. CDR3 in amino acids: CASSQRGGGFEETQYF. The CDR3 coding sequence is TGTGCCAGCAGCCAACGAGGCGGGGGGTTCGAAGAGACCCAGTACTTC.

J is TRBJ1-4 and V is TRBV5-4, with 8 bases aligning to TRBD1. Germline CDR1 and CDR2: SGHNT and YYREEE (reference sequence). The CDR3 has 16 amino acids. Unmatched junction bases numbered 6, after V lost 4 bases and J lost 1 base. The CDR3 loop reads CASSHRGQGTNEKLFF. The CDR3 bases are TGTGCCAGCAGCCATCGCGGACAGGGAACTAATGAAAAACTGTTTTTT.

The V call is TRBV28, the J call TRBJ1-5; D gene uncertain. Trimming removed 4 bases from V and 0 bases from J, with 7 bases in between. The CDR3 consists of 14 residues. The germline CDR1 and CDR2 sequences are MDHEN and SYDVKM. The CDR3, as DNA: TGTGCCAGCAGTTACCCAGATAGCAATCAGCCCCAGCATTTT. This codes for CASSYPDSNQPQHF. Variable domain in full (rest from reference TRBV28 and TRBJ1-5): DVKVTQSSRYLVKRTGEKVFLECVQDMDHENMFWYRQDPGLGLRLIYFSYDVKMKEKGDIPEGYSVSREKKERFSLILESASTNQTSMYLCASSYPDSNQPQHFGDGTRLSIL.